This T cell receptor (beta chain) derives from a study of OX40 agonist ivuxolimab in advanced cancers. In the study overall: People who had prior anti-PD-1, anti-PD-L1 or anti-CTLA-4 therapy could take part, and under 50% had some.

Profiled with immunoSEQ multiplex PCR; TCRdb holds only in-frame clones, not every one. The sample includes approximately 80,000 clones, just over 90% of them seen just once. Worth noting for this clone: Its antigen is unidentified. Other DNA sequences in this sample translate to the same CDR3.

The CDR3 has 14 amino acids. Between the trimmed V and J ends, which lost 5 bases and 2 bases, there was a span of 12 bases. Germline V gene data show CDR1 as SEHNR and CDR2 as FQNEAQ (reference sequence). Overall study results and limits: Researchers did not establish what antigens the expanded peripheral T cells target. In CD8+ T cells, expanded clones were on average more numerous than in CD4+.

This receptor was identified in an adult with an advanced solid tumor such as melanoma, head and neck, liver or kidney cancer. V gene TRBV7-9 combines with J gene TRBJ2-5, with D possibly matching TRBD2 (5 bases). The source material was CD4+ or CD8+ T cells sorted from blood, sampled in a trial of the OX40 agonist ivuxolimab. The CDR3 loop is CASSPPSGQETQYF. CDR3 sequence (DNA): TGTGCCAGCAGCCCCCCCAGCGGACAAGAGACCCAGTACTTC.